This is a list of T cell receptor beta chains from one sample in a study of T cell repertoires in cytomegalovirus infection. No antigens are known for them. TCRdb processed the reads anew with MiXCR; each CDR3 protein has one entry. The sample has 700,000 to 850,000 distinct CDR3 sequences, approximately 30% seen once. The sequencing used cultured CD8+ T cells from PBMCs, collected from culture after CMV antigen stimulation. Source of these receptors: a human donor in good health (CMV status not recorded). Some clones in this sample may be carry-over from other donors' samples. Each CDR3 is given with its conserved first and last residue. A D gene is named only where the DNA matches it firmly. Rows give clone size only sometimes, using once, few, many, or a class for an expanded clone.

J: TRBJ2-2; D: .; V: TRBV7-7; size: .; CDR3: CASSLIQGPGELFF; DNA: TGTGCTAGCAGCTTGATTCAGGGCCCCGGGGAGCTGTTTTTT
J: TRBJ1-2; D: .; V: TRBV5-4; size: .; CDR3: CASSYMGNDYTF; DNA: TGTGCCAGCAGCTACATGGGAAATGACTACACCTTC
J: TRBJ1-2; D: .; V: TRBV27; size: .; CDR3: CASSSRLSYGYTF; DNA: TGTGCCAGCAGTTCCAGGCTAAGCTATGGCTACACCTTC
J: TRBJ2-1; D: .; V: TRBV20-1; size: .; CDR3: CSARDLALPVYNEQFF; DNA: TGCAGTGCTAGAGATCTAGCCCTTCCGGTTTACAATGAGCAGTTCTTC
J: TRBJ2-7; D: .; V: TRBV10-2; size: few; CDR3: CASSEFSYEQYF; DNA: TGCGCCAGCAGTGAGTTTAGCTACGAGCAGTACTTC
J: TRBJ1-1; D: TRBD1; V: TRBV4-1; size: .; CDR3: CASSFRDSVNTEAFF; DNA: TGCGCCAGCAGCTTCAGGGACAGCGTGAACACTGAAGCTTTCTTT
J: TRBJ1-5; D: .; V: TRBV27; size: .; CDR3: CASSLAAFNQPQHF; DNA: TGTGCCAGCAGTTTGGCAGCTTTCAATCAGCCCCAGCATTTT
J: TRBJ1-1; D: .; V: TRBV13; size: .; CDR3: CASSPGGRMTEAFF; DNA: TGTGCCAGCAGCCCGGGTGGCAGGATGACTGAAGCTTTCTTT
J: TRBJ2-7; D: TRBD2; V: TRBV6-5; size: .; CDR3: CASSFSGRGYEQYF; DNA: TGTGCCAGCAGTTTTTCCGGGAGGGGCTACGAGCAGTACTTC
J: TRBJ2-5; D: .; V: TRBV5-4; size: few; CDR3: CASSLVGSSETQYF; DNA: TGTGCCAGCAGCTTGGTCGGCTCGTCAGAGACCCAGTACTTC
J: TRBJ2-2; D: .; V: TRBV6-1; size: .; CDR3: CASSELGANTGELFF; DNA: TGTGCCAGCAGTGAATTGGGGGCAAACACCGGGGAGCTGTTTTTT
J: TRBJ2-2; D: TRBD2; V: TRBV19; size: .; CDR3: CASSRTSGGAPGELFF; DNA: TGTGCCAGCTCCCGGACTAGCGGGGGGGCCCCCGGGGAGCTGTTTTTT
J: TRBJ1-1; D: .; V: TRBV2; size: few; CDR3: CACPGGAEAFF; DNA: TGTGCCTGTCCTGGGGGGGCTGAAGCTTTCTTT
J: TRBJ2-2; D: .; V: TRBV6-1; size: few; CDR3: CASSEDQGVTGELFF; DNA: TGTGCCAGCAGTGAAGATCAAGGGGTCACCGGGGAGCTGTTTTTT
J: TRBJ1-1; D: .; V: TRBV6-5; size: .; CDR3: CASSYGGVGNTEAFF; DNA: TGTGCCAGCAGTTACGGGGGGGTAGGGAACACTGAAGCTTTCTTT
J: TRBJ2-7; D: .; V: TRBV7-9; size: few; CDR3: CASSQPGGAYEQYF; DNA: TGTGCCAGCAGCCAGCCCGGTGGGGCCTACGAGCAGTACTTC
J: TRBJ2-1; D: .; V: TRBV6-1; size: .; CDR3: CASSEPGHLNEQFF; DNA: TGTGCCAGCAGTGAACCGGGCCACCTCAATGAGCAGTTCTTC
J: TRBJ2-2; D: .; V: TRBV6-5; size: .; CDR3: CASSYLTQWSTGELFF; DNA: TGTGCCAGCAGTTATCTCACTCAATGGAGTACCGGGGAGCTGTTTTTT
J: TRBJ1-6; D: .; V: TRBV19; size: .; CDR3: CASGGGYSPLHF; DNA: TGTGCCAGCGGCGGCGGGTATTCACCCCTCCACTTT
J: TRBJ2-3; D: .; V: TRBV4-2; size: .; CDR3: CASSQEQAITTDTQYF; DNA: TGTGCCAGCAGCCAAGAACAGGCCATTACCACAGATACGCAGTATTTT
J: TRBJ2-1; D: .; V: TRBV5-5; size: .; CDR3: CASSSGDSGSYNEQFF; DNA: TGTGCCAGCAGCTCGGGAGATAGTGGCTCCTACAATGAGCAGTTCTTC
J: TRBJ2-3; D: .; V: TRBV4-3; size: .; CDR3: CASSQPPARGATDTQYF; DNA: TGCGCCAGCAGCCAACCCCCCGCTCGGGGGGCGACAGATACGCAGTATTTT
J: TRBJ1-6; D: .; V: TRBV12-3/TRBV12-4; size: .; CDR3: CASGGAYNSPLHF; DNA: TGTGCCAGCGGAGGAGCATACAATTCACCCCTCCACTTT
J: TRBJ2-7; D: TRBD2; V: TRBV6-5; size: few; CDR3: CASNPFSGGAYEQYF; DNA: TGTGCCAGCAACCCATTTAGCGGGGGGGCCTACGAGCAGTACTTC
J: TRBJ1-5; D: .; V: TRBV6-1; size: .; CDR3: CASSPTGRGSNQPQHF; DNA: TGTGCCAGCAGTCCAACAGGTCGGGGGAGCAATCAGCCCCAGCATTTT
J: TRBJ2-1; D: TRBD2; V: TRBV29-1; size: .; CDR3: CSVTGLAYSYNEQFF; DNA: TGCAGCGTGACTGGACTAGCGTACTCCTACAATGAGCAGTTCTTC
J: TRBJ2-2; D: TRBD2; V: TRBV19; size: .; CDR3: CASSTLAGVTGELFF; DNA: TGTGCCAGTAGTACCCTAGCGGGGGTCACCGGGGAGCTGTTTTTT
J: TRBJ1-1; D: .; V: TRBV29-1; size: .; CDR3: CSVRTGNTEAFF; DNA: TGCAGCGTGAGGACGGGGAACACTGAAGCTTTCTTT
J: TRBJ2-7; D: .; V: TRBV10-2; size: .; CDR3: CANSAGGEQYF; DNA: TGCGCCAACAGTGCTGGGGGCGAGCAGTACTTC
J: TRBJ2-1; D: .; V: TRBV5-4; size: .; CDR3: CASSLEVAVGDEQFF; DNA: TGTGCCAGCAGCTTGGAAGTCGCCGTTGGCGATGAGCAGTTCTTC